These T cell receptor beta chains were read from a single sample in a study of read filtering for tumor transcriptome and immune sequencing. Each CDR3 protein is one row after TCRdb ran MiXCR on the reads. This table holds over 50,000 distinct CDR3 sequences, more than 11% found once. Source material: a population of CD138-negative cells sorted from bone marrow. The source is a donor aged 40 or over with multiple myeloma. CDR3s include the opening cysteine and the closing phenylalanine or tryptophan. Each record gives: V gene, J gene, D gene, clone size, CDR3 protein, CDR3 DNA. The D gene is left open where the match is weak. Size is stated as once, few or many counts, or a class when the clone is expanded.

V gene: TRBV7-2; J gene: TRBJ2-2; D gene: -; clone size: many; CDR3 protein: CASSGLGTNTGELFF; CDR3 DNA: TGTGCCAGCAGCGGCTTAGGGACTAACACCGGGGAGCTGTTTTTT
V gene: TRBV27; J gene: TRBJ2-7; D gene: -; clone size: many; CDR3 protein: CASRPPGPYEQYF; CDR3 DNA: TGTGCCAGCCGACCTCCGGGACCTTACGAGCAGTACTTC
V gene: TRBV4-3; J gene: TRBJ1-4; D gene: -; clone size: many; CDR3 protein: CASSRDSEELGKLFF; CDR3 DNA: TGCGCCAGCAGCCGGGATTCGGAGGAACTAGGAAAACTGTTTTTT
V gene: TRBV5-1; J gene: TRBJ2-7; D gene: -; clone size: many; CDR3 protein: CASKQDGPSSYEQYF; CDR3 DNA: TGCGCCAGCAAACAGGACGGACCTAGCTCCTACGAGCAGTACTTC
V gene: TRBV20-1; J gene: TRBJ2-7; D gene: -; clone size: many; CDR3 protein: CSAYFRDSHYEQYF; CDR3 DNA: TGCAGCGCCTACTTCCGGGACTCCCACTACGAGCAGTACTTC
V gene: TRBV10-3; J gene: TRBJ2-6; D gene: TRBD1; clone size: many; CDR3 protein: CAISDRTGRAAGANVLTF; CDR3 DNA: TGTGCCATCAGTGATCGGACAGGGCGTGCTGCTGGGGCCAACGTCCTGACTTTC
V gene: TRBV6-5; J gene: TRBJ2-7; D gene: TRBD1; clone size: few; CDR3 protein: CASSYEIPGQGAYEQYF; CDR3 DNA: TGTGCCAGCAGTTACGAAATTCCGGGACAGGGGGCTTACGAGCAGTACTTC
V gene: TRBV29-1; J gene: TRBJ2-7; D gene: TRBD1; clone size: many; CDR3 protein: CSVTGTGIYEQYF; CDR3 DNA: TGCAGCGTAACCGGGACAGGGATCTACGAGCAGTACTTC
V gene: TRBV11-2; J gene: TRBJ2-2; D gene: -; clone size: many; CDR3 protein: CASSFQGSTGELFF; CDR3 DNA: TGTGCCAGCAGCTTCCAGGGTTCAACCGGGGAGCTGTTTTTT
V gene: TRBV20-1; J gene: TRBJ1-4; D gene: -; clone size: many; CDR3 protein: CSARGLQGSEKLFF; CDR3 DNA: TGCAGTGCTAGGGGATTACAGGGAAGCGAAAAACTGTTTTTT
V gene: TRBV18; J gene: TRBJ1-1; D gene: -; clone size: many; CDR3 protein: CASSRDREAFF; CDR3 DNA: TGTGCCAGCTCGCGGGACCGTGAAGCTTTCTTT
V gene: TRBV14; J gene: TRBJ2-3; D gene: TRBD2; clone size: many; CDR3 protein: CASSPWTSGSGDTQYF; CDR3 DNA: TGTGCCAGCAGCCCTTGGACTAGCGGGAGTGGGGATACGCAGTATTTT
V gene: TRBV5-1; J gene: TRBJ2-3; D gene: TRBD2; clone size: few; CDR3 protein: CASSLKPTSGTDTQYF; CDR3 DNA: TGCGCCAGCAGCTTGAAACCAACTAGCGGGACGGATACGCAGTATTTT
V gene: TRBV9; J gene: TRBJ2-5; D gene: -; clone size: many; CDR3 protein: CASSVATGDKETQYF; CDR3 DNA: TGTGCCAGCAGCGTAGCTACCGGAGACAAAGAGACCCAGTACTTC
V gene: TRBV19; J gene: TRBJ2-1; D gene: -; clone size: many; CDR3 protein: CASNLQGLGYNEQFF; CDR3 DNA: TGTGCCAGCAACCTACAGGGCTTGGGCTACAATGAGCAGTTCTTC
V gene: TRBV7-9; J gene: TRBJ1-5; D gene: -; clone size: few; CDR3 protein: CASSFTGTQNQPQHF; CDR3 DNA: TGTGCCAGCAGCTTCACCGGGACACAAAATCAGCCCCAGCATTTT
V gene: TRBV2; J gene: TRBJ1-1; D gene: -; clone size: many; CDR3 protein: CASSEVGGNTEAFF; CDR3 DNA: TGTGCCAGCAGTGAAGTAGGGGGGAACACTGAAGCTTTCTTT
V gene: TRBV29-1; J gene: TRBJ1-2; D gene: -; clone size: many; CDR3 protein: CSVDGPIANYGYTF; CDR3 DNA: TGCAGCGTTGATGGACCAATAGCTAACTATGGCTACACCTTC
V gene: TRBV3-1; J gene: TRBJ2-2; D gene: TRBD2; clone size: many; CDR3 protein: CASSSGTSDAGELFF; CDR3 DNA: TGTGCCAGCAGCAGCGGGACTAGCGACGCCGGGGAGCTGTTTTTT
V gene: TRBV29-1; J gene: TRBJ1-2; D gene: -; clone size: many; CDR3 protein: CSVGDYHNYGYTF; CDR3 DNA: TGCAGCGTTGGTGATTACCATAACTATGGCTACACCTTC